Described below is a single TCR beta chain sequence and its context. Its target is unknown. The sample belongs to a study of OX40 agonist ivuxolimab in advanced cancers. About the research overall: Prior checkpoint blockade (anti-PD-1, anti-PD-L1 or anti-CTLA-4) was permitted; approximately 40% had it. Study-wide results and caveats: Among some nonresponders, normalized T-cell clonal expansion was also low. Among T cells, CD8+ cells averaged more expanded clones than CD4+ cells.

Blood sampling took place at baseline, cycle 4 day 1, and cycle 7 day 1. Clones were sequenced by immunoSEQ multiplex PCR, and TCRdb holds only the in-frame ones, with some missing. Among 75,000 to 80,000 clones listed, over 75% were seen once. Trimming removed 3 bases from V and 0 bases from J, with 12 bases in between. The CDR3 has 16 amino acids. Germline assignment: CDR1 LNHNV and CDR2 YYDKDF (reference sequence). This clonotype was obtained from an adult with an advanced solid tumor such as melanoma, head and neck, liver or kidney cancer. Sequences were derived from CD4+ or CD8+ T cells sorted from blood, sampled in a trial of the OX40 agonist ivuxolimab. This rearrangement joins TRBV15 to TRBJ1-3; D gene unclear. The CDR3 coding sequence is TGTGCCACCAGCAGGGGTTTGGCCGCCTCTGGAAACACCATATATTTT. Protein: CATSRGLAASGNTIYF.